The clone carrying this TCR beta chain was observed many times. This entry belongs to a study of T-cell reconstitution after alpha-beta-depleted transplantation in children. Unique molecular identifiers were used in preparing the TCRbeta library. TCRdb independently ran MiXCR on the PCR reads; one entry per CDR3 protein. The table has approximately 350,000 distinct CDR3 sequences, 10% to 13% seen once. V lost 4 bases and J lost 1, with 13 bases in between. The CDR3 is 15 residues long. CDR1 SGHRS and CDR2 YFSETQ come from the germline V gene. This chain connects TRBV5-1 to TRBJ2-3, with D perhaps assigned TRBD1 or TRBD2 (5 bases each). The TCR originated in a human donor who donated a stem cell graft to a child with acute lymphoblastic leukemia. The sample in question was PBMCs from the stem cell graft donor, obtained from the stem cell graft. The CDR3 protein is CASSGDGTRTDTQYF. The CDR3 DNA reads as TGCGCCAGCAGCGGGGACGGAACACGCACAGATACGCAGTATTTT.